Presented here are 8 T cell receptor beta chains from one specimen sequenced in a study of technical replicates of blood from several donors. Method: immunoSEQ multiplex PCR; TCRdb's copy keeps in-frame clones and lacks some. The sample consists of over 85,000 clones, 96% of them appearing once. Sequencing used T cells isolated from PBMCs. These receptors were obtained from a human donor in good health.

The J gene is TRBJ1-1, the V gene TRBV7-3, with a weak D call TRBD1 (5 bases). Germline CDR1 SGHTA, CDR2 FQGTGA. This CDR3 has 15 amino acids. V gave up 4 bases and J gave up 0 bases, with 12 bases separating them. The CDR3 nucleotides are TGTGCCAGCAGCTCACCCGGGGGGATGAACACTGAAGCTTTCTTT. This gives the protein CASSSPGGMNTEAFF.

The gene calls are TRBV5-6 and TRBJ2-3; 10 bases are a match to TRBD2. This CDR3 comprises 16 residues. Trimming took 2 bases from V and 4 from J; bases not matched to a gene: 7. Germline V gene sequence: CDR1 SGHDT, CDR2 YYEEEE. The DNA for the CDR3 is TGTGCCAGCAGCTTCTTGCTAGCGGGAGTAGCAGATACGCAGTATTTT. As protein: CASSFLLAGVADTQYF.

The chain employs TRBV6-6 and TRBJ2-7, with no clear D. Germline CDR1 is MNHNY and CDR2 is SVGAGI (reference sequence). CDR3 length equals 15 residues. Between the trimmed V and J ends, which lost 0 bases and 6 bases, there was a span of 15 bases. The DNA of the CDR3 is TGTGCCAGCAGTTACTCGAGTCCTGCTAGTAGCGAGCAGTACTTC. It yields the protein CASSYSSPASSEQYF.

The chain recombines TRBV7-3 with TRBJ1-2; 7 bases map to TRBD1. The germline CDR1 and CDR2 sequences are SGHTA and FQGTGA. The junction had 0 bases not matched to a gene; V was cut back by 0 bases and J by 5 bases. The CDR3 consists of 13 residues. The CDR3 here is CASSLTTGYGYTF. Here the CDR3 DNA reads TGTGCCAGCAGCTTAACGACAGGGTATGGCTACACCTTC.

The V call is TRBV7-9, the J call TRBJ2-7; 7 positions match TRBD1. Looked up from germline, CDR1 is SEHNR and CDR2 is FQNEAQ (reference sequence). V lost 4 bases, J lost 2 bases, and 11 bases stayed unmatched. CDR3 length equals 16 residues. CDR3 sequence: CASSSPLGQTAYEQYF. The CDR3, as DNA: TGTGCCAGCAGCTCACCATTGGGACAGACAGCCTACGAGCAGTACTTC. Filled out from reference TRBV7-9 and TRBJ2-7, the complete variable domain reads DTGVSQNPRHKITKRGQNVTFRCDPISEHNRLYWYRQTLGQGPEFLTYFQNEAQLEKSRLLSDRFSAERPKGSFSTLEIQRTEQGDSAMYLCASSSPLGQTAYEQYFGPGTRLTVT.

V is TRBV5-5 and J is TRBJ1-2; 7 bases fit TRBD1. Germline CDR1 is SGHKS and CDR2 is YYEKEE (reference sequence). Trimming cost V 3 bases and J 5 bases; bases outside gene matches: 4. The CDR3 runs 13 residues. The CDR3 coding sequence is TGTGCCAGCAGCTACGGGGACAGATATGGCTACACCTTC. Translation: CASSYGDRYGYTF. The entire variable domain, with the rest obtained from reference TRBV5-5 and TRBJ1-2, is as follows: DAGVTQSPTHLIKTRGQQVTLRCSPISGHKSVSWYQQVLGQGPQFIFQYYEKEERGRGNFPDRFSARQFPNYSSELNVNALLLGDSALYLCASSYGDRYGYTFGSGTRLTVV.

This sequence joins TRBV29-1 and TRBJ2-1; TRBD1 matches 9 bases. V lost 4 bases and J lost 5; bases outside the gene matches: 15. The germline V gene has CDR1 SQVTM and CDR2 ANQGSEA. The CDR3 totals 17 residues. The CDR3 DNA sequence: TGCAGCGTTGGAGGCCCGGGACAGGGATTAAATAACAATGAGCAGTTCTTC. Encoded protein: CSVGGPGQGLNNNEQFF.

This chain links TRBV6-5 with TRBJ2-3, with TRBD2 matching over 11 bases. Trimming removed 6 bases from V and 4 bases from J; junction bases left unmatched: 3. The CDR3 consists of 14 residues. The germline V gene encodes CDR1 MNHEY and CDR2 SVGAGI. The CDR3 DNA is TGTGCCAGCAGCCTACTAGCGGGAGCAGATACGCAGTATTTT. Translation gives CASSLLAGADTQYF.